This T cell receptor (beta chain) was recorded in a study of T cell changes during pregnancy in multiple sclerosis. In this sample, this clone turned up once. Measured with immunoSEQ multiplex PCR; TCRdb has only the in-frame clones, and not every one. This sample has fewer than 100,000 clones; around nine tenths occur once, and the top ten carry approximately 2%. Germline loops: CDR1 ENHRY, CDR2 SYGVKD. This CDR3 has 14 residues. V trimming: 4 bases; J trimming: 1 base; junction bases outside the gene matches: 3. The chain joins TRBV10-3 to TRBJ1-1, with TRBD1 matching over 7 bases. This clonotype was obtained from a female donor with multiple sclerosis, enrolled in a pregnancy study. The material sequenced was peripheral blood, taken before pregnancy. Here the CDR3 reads CAISAGQPNTEAFF. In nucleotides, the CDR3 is TGTGCCATCAGTGCGGGACAGCCGAACACTGAAGCTTTCTTT.